A selection of T cell receptor beta chains follows, all from one sample in a study of blood T cell repertoires in COVID-19. The table came from immunoSEQ multiplex PCR; TCRdb's copy has only in-frame clones and leaves some out. The sample shows 300,000 to 500,000 clones, around 89% of them seen only once. The sequencing sample was made of PBMCs or T cells enriched from blood (not recorded which). The receptors shown here come from a woman in her twenties or thirties with acute COVID-19. Each CDR3 is given with its conserved first and last residue. The D gene is left open where the match is weak. The size field is filled for only some rows; it gives once, few, many or a size class.

DNA: TGTGCCAGCAGTGAAATTGGCGGAGCCCCCACAGATACGCAGTATTTT
CDR3: CASSEIGGAPTDTQYF
D: .
J: TRBJ2-3
V: TRBV6-4
size: .

DNA: TGCGCCAGCGCCACGGTGGGACAGGGGGCCTACGAGCAGTACTTC
CDR3: CASATVGQGAYEQYF
D: TRBD1
J: TRBJ2-7
V: TRBV5-1
size: .

DNA: TGCGCCAGCAGCTTGGAAGTCGCGGGCTTGGGGTCCGGGGAGCTGTTTTTT
CDR3: CASSLEVAGLGSGELFF
D: .
J: TRBJ2-2
V: TRBV5-1
size: .

DNA: TGTGCCACCGCTGAGGGGGCAGGGGGAAAAGATACGCAGTATTTT
CDR3: CATAEGAGGKDTQYF
D: TRBD1
J: TRBJ2-3
V: TRBV24-1
size: .

DNA: TGTGCCAGCTCACCAGGGGGCCCCGGGAGCACAGATACGCAGTATTTT
CDR3: CASSPGGPGSTDTQYF
D: .
J: TRBJ2-3
V: TRBV18
size: .

DNA: TGTGCCATCAGTGAGTCTTTAGGAGGGGGCGCCTATAATTCACCCCTCCACTTT
CDR3: CAISESLGGGAYNSPLHF
D: TRBD1
J: TRBJ1-6
V: TRBV10-3
size: .

DNA: TGTGCCAGCAGTGCGGGACCGTTAGGCGGCTACACCTTC
CDR3: CASSAGPLGGYTF
D: .
J: TRBJ1-2
V: TRBV6-2/TRBV6-3
size: .

DNA: TGTGCCAGCAGTGATGGGGGGGCGACTAATGAAAAACTGTTTTTT
CDR3: CASSDGGATNEKLFF
D: .
J: TRBJ1-4
V: TRBV2
size: few

DNA: TGTGCCAGCAGTGATCCGGGACAAGGCGGCAATGAGCAGTTCTTC
CDR3: CASSDPGQGGNEQFF
D: .
J: TRBJ2-1
V: TRBV6-1
size: .

DNA: TGTGCCAGCAGCTTAAGAACGGTTAACACTGAAGCTTTCTTT
CDR3: CASSLRTVNTEAFF
D: .
J: TRBJ1-1
V: TRBV7-2
size: once

DNA: TGTGCCAGTGGAGGGGGGGGCTCCTATAATTCACCCCTCCACTTT
CDR3: CASGGGGSYNSPLHF
D: .
J: TRBJ1-6
V: TRBV19
size: .

DNA: TGTGCCAGCAGCTTAAATAGCGGGGGGGCCTCCTACAATGAGCAGTTCTTC
CDR3: CASSLNSGGASYNEQFF
D: TRBD2
J: TRBJ2-1
V: TRBV7-3
size: .

DNA: TGTGCCAGCAGCCCCGGGGGGGCGAACAATCAGCCCCAGCATTTT
CDR3: CASSPGGANNQPQHF
D: .
J: TRBJ1-5
V: TRBV9
size: once

DNA: TGTGCCACCAGTGCAGACAGTACCGTCAAGCCCCAGCATTTT
CDR3: CATSADSTVKPQHF
D: .
J: TRBJ1-5
V: TRBV24-1
size: .

DNA: TGCGCCAGCAGTGACGGACTAGCGGGGGAGCAGTTCTTC
CDR3: CASSDGLAGEQFF
D: TRBD2
J: TRBJ2-1
V: TRBV10-1
size: .

DNA: TGCGCCAGCAGGCGGACAGGGGCGATCTATAATTCACCCCTCCACTTT
CDR3: CASRRTGAIYNSPLHF
D: TRBD1
J: TRBJ1-6
V: TRBV4-1
size: .

DNA: TGTGCCAGCAGTGCCGACCGGACTATAGCCAAAAACATTCAGTACTTC
CDR3: CASSADRTIAKNIQYF
D: .
J: TRBJ2-4
V: TRBV2
size: .

DNA: TGTGCCAGCAGCTTAGATGGGACAGGGTCCTACGAGCAGTACTTC
CDR3: CASSLDGTGSYEQYF
D: TRBD1
J: TRBJ2-7
V: TRBV11-3
size: once

DNA: TGTGCCAGCAGCTTAAGAAACAGGGGGGTCGAAAAACTGTTTTTT
CDR3: CASSLRNRGVEKLFF
D: TRBD1
J: TRBJ1-4
V: TRBV13
size: .

DNA: TGTGCCAGCAGCTTAGGAGTGGGGCGGAACCAAGAGACCCAGTACTTC
CDR3: CASSLGVGRNQETQYF
D: .
J: TRBJ2-5
V: TRBV11-3
size: few

DNA: TGCGCCAGCAGCGAGGGGCGGGGGGGCAATGAGCAGTTCTTC
CDR3: CASSEGRGGNEQFF
D: TRBD2
J: TRBJ2-1
V: TRBV10-2
size: .

DNA: TGTGCCAGCAGCTTCACCCCGGGAGTGGAGAGCTCCTATAATTCACCCCTCCACTTT
CDR3: CASSFTPGVESSYNSPLHF
D: .
J: TRBJ1-6
V: TRBV5-5
size: few

DNA: TGCAGCGTCTGGGGGGTTGGGAATGAGCAGTTCTTC
CDR3: CSVWGVGNEQFF
D: .
J: TRBJ2-1
V: TRBV29-1
size: once

DNA: TGTGCCAGCAGCTTACGGGGCCAAGAGACCCAGTACTTC
CDR3: CASSLRGQETQYF
D: .
J: TRBJ2-5
V: TRBV5-8
size: .

DNA: TGCGCCAGCACCTCGGGGGATTACAATGAGCAGTTCTTC
CDR3: CASTSGDYNEQFF
D: .
J: TRBJ2-1
V: TRBV10-2
size: .

DNA: TGTGCCAGCAGTGATTCCTGGCGGGGGGTTTCAAATACGCAGTATTTT
CDR3: CASSDSWRGVSNTQYF
D: TRBD2
J: TRBJ2-3
V: TRBV6-1
size: .

DNA: TGTGCCAGCAGCCCCCCAACGGGACTAGCGTACAATGAGCAGTTCTTC
CDR3: CASSPPTGLAYNEQFF
D: TRBD2
J: TRBJ2-1
V: TRBV7-9
size: .

DNA: TGTGCCTGGAGTAGGTCCAGGGGGCAATACGAGCAGTACTTC
CDR3: CAWSRSRGQYEQYF
D: TRBD1
J: TRBJ2-7
V: TRBV30
size: once

DNA: TGTGCCAGCAGCCGCGACAGGGACAATCAGCCCCAGCATTTT
CDR3: CASSRDRDNQPQHF
D: TRBD1
J: TRBJ1-5
V: TRBV7-9
size: .

DNA: TGCGCCAGCAGCTTGGATCGGTGGGCTAAACTCTATGGCTACACCTTC
CDR3: CASSLDRWAKLYGYTF
D: .
J: TRBJ1-2
V: TRBV5-1
size: once

DNA: TGCGCCAGCAGCTTGGCAAGGACTAGCGGGGAACTCACAGATACGCAGTATTTT
CDR3: CASSLARTSGELTDTQYF
D: TRBD2
J: TRBJ2-3
V: TRBV5-1
size: .

DNA: TGTGCCAGCCACACAGGGGCCAACGTCCTGACTTTC
CDR3: CASHTGANVLTF
D: .
J: TRBJ2-6
V: TRBV7-8
size: .

DNA: TGTGCCAGCAGCCCCGCGGGGATTGGGGAAAAACTGTTTTTT
CDR3: CASSPAGIGEKLFF
D: .
J: TRBJ1-4
V: TRBV2
size: .

DNA: TGTGCCAGCAGCAGTACAGTTGGGAGCGATAATTCACCCCTCCACTTT
CDR3: CASSSTVGSDNSPLHF
D: .
J: TRBJ1-6
V: TRBV7-2
size: .

DNA: TGTGCCACCAGTGAATCGGGACAGGGGACCTACGAGCAGTACTTC
CDR3: CATSESGQGTYEQYF
D: TRBD1
J: TRBJ2-7
V: TRBV24-1
size: once

DNA: TGTGCCAGTAGTAGGACTAGCGGGGGCCGTGAGACCCAGTACTTC
CDR3: CASSRTSGGRETQYF
D: TRBD2
J: TRBJ2-5
V: TRBV19
size: .

DNA: TGTGCCAGCACAATGACTAGCGGGTTTTCCTACGAGCAGTACTTC
CDR3: CASTMTSGFSYEQYF
D: TRBD2
J: TRBJ2-7
V: TRBV2
size: .

DNA: TGTGCCAGCAGCTCGGGACAGGGAAACACCATATATTTT
CDR3: CASSSGQGNTIYF
D: TRBD1
J: TRBJ1-3
V: TRBV7-2
size: .

DNA: TGTGCCAGCAGCGCCATCAGGGTAGGATCGGTTAGCACTGAAGCTTTCTTT
CDR3: CASSAIRVGSVSTEAFF
D: .
J: TRBJ1-1
V: TRBV9
size: .

DNA: TGTGCCAGCAGCTTGGTGGGGACAGGGAATGAAAAACTGTTTTTT
CDR3: CASSLVGTGNEKLFF
D: TRBD1
J: TRBJ1-4
V: TRBV5-6
size: .

DNA: TGTGCCAGCAGCACGACAGGGGAGAGCACCGAGCAGTACTTC
CDR3: CASSTTGESTEQYF
D: TRBD1
J: TRBJ2-7
V: TRBV7-3
size: .

DNA: TGTGCCAGCTCCCAACCACGGGGGAACCAAGAGACCCAGTACTTC
CDR3: CASSQPRGNQETQYF
D: .
J: TRBJ2-5
V: TRBV18
size: .

DNA: TGCGCCAGCAGCGGAGGACAGGTAAAGTACGAGCAGTACTTC
CDR3: CASSGGQVKYEQYF
D: TRBD1
J: TRBJ2-7
V: TRBV5-1
size: .

DNA: TGTGCCAGCAGTTACCTAAGCGGGGGGGCCTACAATGAGCAGTTCTTC
CDR3: CASSYLSGGAYNEQFF
D: TRBD2
J: TRBJ2-1
V: TRBV6-5
size: once

DNA: TGTGCCAGTAGTATCGGAACAGGGGTCCCCTACAATGAGCAGTTCTTC
CDR3: CASSIGTGVPYNEQFF
D: TRBD1
J: TRBJ2-1
V: TRBV19
size: once

DNA: TGTGCCACCAGTGATTCTCCGGGACAGGGCACAGATACGCAGTATTTT
CDR3: CATSDSPGQGTDTQYF
D: TRBD1
J: TRBJ2-3
V: TRBV24-1
size: .

DNA: TGTGCCAGCAGAACAAAGGGGCTCGAAGCTTTCTTT
CDR3: CASRTKGLEAFF
D: .
J: TRBJ1-1
V: TRBV5-6
size: .

DNA: TGCAGCGTGGCCGGGACAGGGAAGGGGGGTGCTGAAGCTTTCTTT
CDR3: CSVAGTGKGGAEAFF
D: TRBD1
J: TRBJ1-1
V: TRBV29-1
size: .

DNA: TGTGCCAGCCGCGGGTTCGGGGAGCTGTTTTTT
CDR3: CASRGFGELFF
D: .
J: TRBJ2-2
V: TRBV7-3
size: .

DNA: TGTGCCAGCAGCTATTCGGACAGGGGAGGATCGACCCCCCTCCACTTT
CDR3: CASSYSDRGGSTPLHF
D: TRBD1
J: TRBJ1-6
V: TRBV11-1
size: .

DNA: TGTGCCAGCAGCAAGCGGACGGACTATGGCTACACCTTC
CDR3: CASSKRTDYGYTF
D: .
J: TRBJ1-2
V: TRBV7-2
size: .

DNA: TGCGCCAGCAGCCAAGAGGGGGCAGGCGAGCAGTACTTC
CDR3: CASSQEGAGEQYF
D: .
J: TRBJ2-7
V: TRBV4-3
size: once

DNA: TGTGCCAGCAGCGTCGACAGGACGAATCAGCCCCAGCATTTT
CDR3: CASSVDRTNQPQHF
D: .
J: TRBJ1-5
V: TRBV7-9
size: .

DNA: TGCGCCAGCAGCCAAAAGCGACAGGGGGATGAGCAGTTCTTC
CDR3: CASSQKRQGDEQFF
D: TRBD1
J: TRBJ2-1
V: TRBV4-1
size: .

DNA: TGCGCCAGCAGCCAGAAACAGGGGGCTGACACCGGGGAGCTGTTTTTT
CDR3: CASSQKQGADTGELFF
D: TRBD1
J: TRBJ2-2
V: TRBV4-1
size: .